This entry describes one T cell receptor beta chain. The antigen is unknown. This sample was included in a study of cytomegalovirus exposure and HLA in healthy donors. CDR1 and CDR2 from the germline V gene are LGHNA and YNFKEQ. The CDR3 is 14 residues long. V was clipped by 0 bases and J by 1 base, with 5 bases between them. The PCR had 60 Vbeta and 13 Jbeta primers. Original data processing: Later, an analysis found roughly 80 million unique TCR beta chains, and about 9.9 million of these were shared. Sequencing used immunoSEQ multiplex PCR; TCRdb keeps in-frame clones, though not all of them. That table supplies the V and J calls and clone size; D and trimming were determined from the DNA. The table shows approximately 100,000 clones, with about 80% occurring only once. General study results and limits: Most CMV-associated TCR beta chains were later found to appear HLA-restricted. Diagnosis of cytomegalovirus status made by the classifier reportedly showed high specificity and sensitivity. Apart from CMV serostatus, no immune exposure information was available.

The rearrangement uses TRBV4-2 and TRBJ2-3, with D unresolved. The sample taken for sequencing was PBMCs. This TCR was recovered from a man between 60 and 75 years old in good health and CMV-seropositive. CDR3 residues: CASSQDRGTDTQYF. CDR3 DNA: TGTGCCAGCAGCCAAGATCGTGGCACAGATACGCAGTATTTT.